The clone carrying this TCR beta chain has a handful of counts. Germline CDR1 and CDR2: MNHEY and SVGEGT. This CDR3 is built from 16 residues. Trimming took 0 bases from V and 6 from J, leaving 16 bases between them. This sample was included in a study of regulatory T cells in long-lasting Graves disease. Building the TCR beta libraries relied on iRepertoire HTBI primers, and CDR3 regions underwent Arm-PCR. TCRdb recomputed calls from the multiplex PCR reads with MiXCR, one row per CDR3 protein. The sample contains roughly 500,000 distinct CDR3 sequences, about 22% of which appear only once. Time point noted: persistent/refractory GD, antithyroid drugs over 5 years with positive TRAb. PBMC RNA was the source of the TCR library.

The J gene is TRBJ2-3, the V gene TRBV6-2 or TRBV6-3; no firm D call. This specimen was peripheral blood mononuclear cells (PBMCs), taken when the disease was refractory, from a patient treated with antithyroid drugs. This TCR came from a female donor with Graves disease. CDR3: CASSYSLVGIVDTQYF. The DNA for the CDR3 is TGTGCCAGCAGTTACTCTCTAGTTGGTATCGTCGATACGCAGTATTTT.